The T cell receptor beta chain described here comes from a study of blood T cell repertoires in COVID-19. Study information: Spain, Italy and the United States supplied samples that represented acute and convalescent COVID-19. Sample material is recorded as cDNA or gDNA derived from T cells, B-cell-depleted T cells, or PBMCs.

In the original analysis: The assay estimated nucleated cells by amplifying reference gene primers. Only in-frame clones appear in the TCRdb table, and some are missing; sequencing was by immunoSEQ multiplex PCR. V and J calls and clone size are as listed in that table; D and trimming were resolved from the DNA. The sample lists under 300,000 clones, about 83% occurring once. Germline lookup yields CDR1 WNHNN and CDR2 SYGVQD (reference sequence). This CDR3 is built from 15 residues. Deletions cut 5 bases from V and 7 bases from J, with 17 bases between. The sample consisted of peripheral blood. The chain employs TRBV10-1 and TRBJ1-4; D is unclear. This clonotype originated in a woman aged 45 to 65 who had recovered from COVID-19. In DNA form, the CDR3 reads TGCGCCAGCAGTATTATTTTGTTTGCCGGTGAAAAACTGTTTTTT. It specifies CASSIILFAGEKLFF.